This T cell receptor beta chain comes out of a study of blood T cells in healthy people across ages. Findings and limits, study-wide: It was not possible, with unsorted PBMCs, to conclusively compare naive and antigen-experienced cells. Roughly linear age-related decline in beta diversity appeared, significant by age 40.

With a J-beta primer mix and a sample-barcoded 5' primer, a second PCR ran about 7 to 11 cycles. TCRdb re-called the 5' RACE reads through MiXCR, storing one row per CDR3 protein. Of 590,000 or so distinct CDR3 sequences in the sample, about 30% were seen once. This CDR3 is built from 13 residues. Germline V gene sequence: CDR1 SGHVS, CDR2 FNYEAQ. The germline V and J ends were trimmed by 1 base and 11 bases, with 14 bases remaining between them. The count of this clonotype is one. What it binds is not known. A much larger clonotype is one base distant, so this may be a read error. This clonotype was obtained from a woman older than 75 in good health. The V and J genes are TRBV7-6 and TRBJ2-5, with TRBD2 as a possible D gene (6 bases). The sample was blood. CDR3 DNA: TGTGCCAGCAGCTTAGACCCGGGAGAGGAGCAGTACTTC. It translates to CASSLDPGEEQYF.